This T cell receptor (beta chain) originates from a study of blood T cell repertoires in COVID-19. The CDR3 loop spans 14 amino acids. Germline assignment: CDR1 SNHLY and CDR2 FYNNEI. J lost 8 bases, V lost 1 base, and 3 bases had no gene match. Method: immunoSEQ multiplex PCR; TCRdb's copy keeps in-frame clones and lacks some. The data hold just over 250,000 clones, with approximately 89% observed a single time. The sequenced material came from peripheral blood. The chain recombines TRBV2 with TRBJ2-1; 9 bases are a match to TRBD2. This clonotype originated in a man in his forties or fifties who had recovered from COVID-19. This CDR3 reads CASSEGGRAHEQFF. The CDR3 bases are TGTGCCAGCAGTGAAGGCGGGAGGGCCCATGAGCAGTTCTTC.